A selection of T cell receptor beta chains follows, all from one sample in a study of T cells in Graves' hyperthyroidism and ophthalmopathy. MiXCR, applied by TCRdb to the multiplex PCR reads, yields one record per CDR3 protein. The sample includes 250,000 to 300,000 distinct CDR3 sequences, roughly 13% of them seen just once. Material: blood. These receptors were obtained from a middle-aged woman with Graves' hyperthyroidism. Each CDR3 is given with its conserved first and last residue. The D gene is left open where the match is weak. The size entry is marked missing in some rows and otherwise reads once, few, many or a size class.

TRBV7-9	.	TRBJ1-1	many	CASSLSSVAEAFF	TGTGCCAGCAGCTTGTCGTCCGTCGCTGAAGCTTTCTTT
TRBV12-3/TRBV12-4	.	TRBJ2-5	few	CASSFREETQYF	TGTGCCAGCAGTTTTAGGGAAGAGACCCAGTACTTC
TRBV24-1	TRBD2	TRBJ2-2	.	CATSDLEGGSFPGELFF	TGTGCCACCAGTGATTTGGAGGGCGGGAGTTTCCCCGGGGAGCTGTTTTTT
TRBV6-2/TRBV6-3	.	TRBJ2-5	many	CASRRETQYF	TGTGCCAGCAGACGTGAGACCCAGTACTTC
TRBV19	.	TRBJ1-5	many	CASSIVKGRSNQPQHF	TGTGCCAGTAGTATAGTTAAGGGACGGAGCAATCAGCCCCAGCATTTT
TRBV9	.	TRBJ2-5	few	CASSPAIQETQYF	TGTGCCAGCAGCCCGGCCATTCAAGAGACCCAGTACTTC
TRBV6-1	.	TRBJ2-2	few	CASSVLRNTGELFF	TGTGCCAGCAGCGTTCTAAGGAACACCGGGGAGCTGTTTTTT
TRBV24-1	TRBD2	TRBJ2-5	many	CATSDQGLAGGETQYF	TGTGCCACCAGTGATCAGGGACTAGCGGGAGGGGAGACCCAGTACTTC
TRBV3-1	.	TRBJ1-1	many	CASSLHTEAFF	TGTGCCAGCAGCCTTCACACTGAAGCTTTCTTT
TRBV5-4	.	TRBJ1-4	few	CASQENGKTNEKLFF	TGTGCCAGCCAGGAGAACGGGAAAACTAATGAAAAACTGTTTTTT
TRBV6-1	TRBD2	TRBJ2-1	.	CASSYKLAGVPPFF	TGTGCCAGCAGTTATAAACTAGCGGGAGTCCCCCCGTTCTTC
TRBV20-1	TRBD1	TRBJ1-1	.	CSAQQGDTEAFF	TGCAGTGCTCAACAGGGGGACACTGAAGCTTTCTTT
TRBV19	TRBD2	TRBJ2-7	few	CASKGLAGVNEQYF	TGTGCCAGTAAGGGACTAGCGGGAGTTAACGAGCAGTACTTC
TRBV4-2	.	TRBJ2-7	.	CASSPRASNGYEQYF	TGTGCCAGCAGCCCGAGGGCTAGCAATGGCTACGAGCAGTACTTC
TRBV5-8	TRBD2	TRBJ2-1	.	CASSPSGRGTYNEQFF	TGTGCCAGCAGCCCCAGCGGGAGGGGCACCTACAATGAGCAGTTCTTC
TRBV7-6	.	TRBJ1-6	.	CASSFTDTVNSPLHF	TGTGCCAGCAGCTTTACAGACACGGTCAATTCACCCCTCCACTTT
TRBV24-1	.	TRBJ1-2	many	CATSEEGGNYGYTF	TGTGCCACCAGTGAGGAGGGGGGAAACTATGGCTACACCTTC
TRBV6-2/TRBV6-3	.	TRBJ2-3	.	CASSVLDTDTQYF	TGTGCCAGCAGTGTTCTGGACACAGATACGCAGTATTTT
TRBV27	TRBD1	TRBJ2-7	many	CASSSLDRGFYEQYF	TGTGCCAGCAGTTCGCTGGACAGGGGTTTCTACGAGCAGTACTTC
TRBV28	TRBD1	TRBJ2-5	many	CASSLWGQGAGETQYF	TGTGCCAGCAGTTTATGGGGACAGGGGGCGGGGGAGACCCAGTACTTC
TRBV19	TRBD1	TRBJ1-5	.	CASSKGARQPQHF	TGTGCCAGTAGCAAGGGGGCAAGGCAGCCCCAGCATTTT
TRBV7-6	.	TRBJ2-1	.	CASGPRTQYNEQFF	TGTGCCAGCGGCCCCCGGACGCAGTACAATGAGCAGTTCTTC
TRBV6-2/TRBV6-3	TRBD1	TRBJ2-6	.	CASSGDRGLGANVLTF	TGTGCCAGCAGTGGGGACAGGGGGCTCGGGGCCAACGTCCTGACTTTC
TRBV12-5	.	TRBJ1-6	many	CASAVWNSPLHF	TGTGCTAGCGCCGTGTGGAATTCACCCCTCCACTTT
TRBV18	.	TRBJ2-7	.	CASSPPGDPYEQYF	TGTGCCAGCTCACCACCGGGGGACCCCTACGAGCAGTACTTC
TRBV6-1	TRBD2	TRBJ2-7	few	CASSPLAGGGEQYF	TGTGCCAGCAGTCCCCTAGCGGGAGGAGGCGAGCAGTACTTC
TRBV20-1	.	TRBJ1-1	many	CSARVKAGGRTEAFF	TGCAGTGCTAGAGTCAAGGCCGGGGGACGCACTGAAGCTTTCTTT
TRBV19	.	TRBJ1-5	few	CASSKSRLDQPQHF	TGTGCCAGTAGTAAGTCCAGACTTGATCAGCCCCAGCATTTT
TRBV28	.	TRBJ2-7	many	CASTTGGGANYEQYF	TGTGCCAGCACGACCGGGGGAGGAGCTAATTACGAGCAGTACTTC
TRBV5-5	.	TRBJ1-3	many	CASSHRLRGDKYGNTIYF	TGTGCCAGCAGCCACCGCCTCAGGGGCGACAAGTATGGAAACACCATATATTTT
TRBV12-3/TRBV12-4	.	TRBJ1-2	many	CASSFRGLSYGYTF	TGTGCCAGCAGTTTTAGGGGACTGAGCTATGGCTACACCTTC
TRBV7-9	.	TRBJ2-7	many	CASSPNTGEVYEQYF	TGTGCCAGCAGCCCCAACACAGGGGAGGTCTACGAGCAGTACTTC
TRBV19	.	TRBJ1-5	many	CASSGDENQPQHF	TGTGCCAGTAGTGGGGACGAAAATCAGCCCCAGCATTTT
TRBV12-3/TRBV12-4	.	TRBJ2-7	.	CASSPWRGREQYF	TGTGCCAGCAGTCCCTGGCGAGGGCGCGAGCAGTACTTC
TRBV7-2	.	TRBJ1-1	many	CASSLEGARTEAFF	TGTGCCAGCAGCTTAGAAGGGGCACGAACTGAAGCTTTCTTT
TRBV7-9	.	TRBJ2-7	many	CASSPQGNPHEQYF	TGTGCCAGCAGCCCTCAGGGTAATCCCCACGAGCAGTACTTC
TRBV4-2	.	TRBJ2-7	.	CASSQEGGPPYEQYF	TGTGCCAGCAGCCAAGAGGGCGGACCTCCCTACGAGCAGTACTTC
TRBV3-1	TRBD2	TRBJ2-1	many	CASSQTSGRHNEQFF	TGTGCCAGCAGCCAAACGAGCGGGAGACACAATGAGCAGTTCTTC
TRBV28	.	TRBJ2-3	many	CASNDRYTQYF	TGTGCCAGCAACGACAGATATACGCAGTATTTT
TRBV30	.	TRBJ1-2	.	CAWSVRKDSGGGYTF	TGTGCCTGGAGCGTAAGAAAGGACAGCGGGGGTGGCTACACCTTC
TRBV6-1	.	TRBJ1-2	many	CASLWGRDSYGYTF	TGTGCCAGCTTATGGGGACGGGACTCCTATGGCTACACCTTC
TRBV18	.	TRBJ1-1	many	CASSPLVNTEAFF	TGTGCCAGCTCACCACTGGTCAACACTGAAGCTTTCTTT
TRBV15	.	TRBJ1-5	.	CATSRDLYWGSHF	TGTGCCACCAGCAGAGATCTTTACTGGGGCTCCCATTTT
TRBV10-1	.	TRBJ1-1	.	CASSVDPSNTEAFF	TGCGCCAGCAGTGTGGACCCATCGAACACTGAAGCTTTCTTT
TRBV20-1	.	TRBJ1-6	.	CSARGGGGGSPLHF	TGCAGTGCTAGAGGGGGGGGGGGAGGTTCACCCCTCCACTTT
TRBV7-2	.	TRBJ1-6	.	CASSLLKGWDSPLHF	TGTGCCAGCAGCTTACTCAAGGGGTGGGATTCACCCCTCCACTTT
TRBV3-1	TRBD1	TRBJ1-6	many	CASSYYRGDSPLHF	TGTGCCAGCAGCTACTACAGGGGTGATTCACCCCTCCACTTT
TRBV2	TRBD2	TRBJ2-1	many	CASSEGGLAGSGEQFF	TGTGCCAGCAGTGAAGGGGGACTAGCGGGATCCGGTGAGCAGTTCTTC
TRBV10-3	TRBD2	TRBJ2-7	few	CAISELAGVKEQYF	TGTGCCATCAGTGAACTAGCGGGAGTAAAAGAGCAGTACTTC
TRBV5-1	.	TRBJ2-1	many	CASSLGLGGVNEQFF	TGCGCCAGCAGCCTAGGACTAGGGGGGGTCAATGAGCAGTTCTTC
TRBV6-1	.	TRBJ2-7	few	CASSDGPYPYEQYF	TGTGCCAGCAGTGACGGGCCGTATCCCTACGAGCAGTACTTC
TRBV19	TRBD1	TRBJ2-1	few	CASSISGTAYNEQFF	TGTGCCAGTAGTATCTCGGGGACAGCCTACAATGAGCAGTTCTTC
TRBV11-2	.	TRBJ2-4	many	CASSPRTGYNIQYF	TGTGCCAGCAGCCCGAGAACAGGGTACAACATTCAGTACTTC
TRBV28	TRBD2	TRBJ2-7	many	CASSLTSGFYEQYF	TGTGCCAGCAGTTTGACTAGCGGCTTCTACGAGCAGTACTTC
TRBV11-3	.	TRBJ2-7	many	CASSFEGYEQYF	TGTGCCAGCAGCTTTGAGGGCTACGAGCAGTACTTC
TRBV30	.	TRBJ1-2	.	CAWSPGGYGYTF	TGTGCCTGGAGTCCCGGGGGATATGGCTACACCTTC
TRBV12-3/TRBV12-4	.	TRBJ1-2	many	CASSLDRDGYTF	TGTGCCAGCAGCCTCGACAGAGATGGCTACACCTTC
TRBV4-1	TRBD2	TRBJ2-1	few	CASRTGLLAGGSSYNEQFF	TGCGCCAGCCGGACAGGACTCCTAGCGGGAGGAAGCTCCTACAATGAGCAGTTCTTC